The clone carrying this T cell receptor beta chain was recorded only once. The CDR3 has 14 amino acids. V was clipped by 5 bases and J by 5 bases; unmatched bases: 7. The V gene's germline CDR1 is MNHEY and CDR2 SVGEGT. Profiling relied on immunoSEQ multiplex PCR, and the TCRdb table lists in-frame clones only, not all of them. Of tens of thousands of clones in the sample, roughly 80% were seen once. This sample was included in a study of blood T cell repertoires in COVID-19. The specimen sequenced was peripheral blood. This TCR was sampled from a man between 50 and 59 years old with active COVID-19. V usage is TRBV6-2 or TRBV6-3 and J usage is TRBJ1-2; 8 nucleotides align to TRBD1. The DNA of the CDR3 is TGTGCCAGCAGTGACAGGGGAGTAGTTTATGGCTACACCTTC. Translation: CASSDRGVVYGYTF.